These T cell receptor beta chains were read from a single sample in a study of CD8 T cells in Susac syndrome. From the immunoSEQ multiplex PCR reads, TCRdb called clonotypes with MiXCR, one entry per CDR3 protein. The sample has around 130,000 distinct CDR3 sequences; about 95% are singletons. The sequencing input was CD4+ T cells from PBMCs. All receptors derive from a human donor in good health. CDR3s include the opening cysteine and the closing phenylalanine or tryptophan. D genes are given only for firm matches. Where a row states a size, it is once, few, many or the class of an expanded clone; other rows omit it.

j_call	v_call	clone_size	d_call	cdr3_length	cdr3_nt	cdr3_aa
TRBJ2-7	TRBV10-3	NA	NA	14	TGTGCCATCAGTGAGTCGACCCGGGATGGTGGGCAGTACTTC	CAISESTRDGGQYF
TRBJ2-2	TRBV7-9	NA	TRBD1	15	TGTGCCAGCAGAAACCGGGACAGGGGCGCCGGGGAGCTGTTTTTT	CASRNRDRGAGELFF
TRBJ2-7	TRBV12-3/TRBV12-4	NA	NA	13	TGTGCCAGCAGTTTAAGGATCGAGTCCGAGCAGTACTTC	CASSLRIESEQYF
TRBJ1-5	TRBV19	once	NA	12	TGTGCCAGTAGCCCTGGGGGACCCACTGTTCGTTTT	CASSPGGPTVRF
TRBJ2-7	TRBV12-3/TRBV12-4	NA	NA	16	TGTGCCAGCAGTTTAACCCGGGGCCCTTGGGGCTACGAGCAGTACTTC	CASSLTRGPWGYEQYF
TRBJ1-2	TRBV6-5	NA	NA	12	TGTGCCAGCAGTTACCCGGAGGGTGGCTACACCTTC	CASSYPEGGYTF
TRBJ2-3	TRBV7-2	once	NA	16	TGTGCCAGCAGCCTCCACCCAAGCGGGCCCACAGATACGCAGTATTTT	CASSLHPSGPTDTQYF
TRBJ1-2	TRBV24-1	NA	TRBD1	13	TGTGCCACCAGTGACTGGGACAGGGGAGGCTACACCTTC	CATSDWDRGGYTF
TRBJ2-3	TRBV6-6	NA	NA	13	TGTGCCAGCAGGATGACTAGCACAGATACGCAGTATTTT	CASRMTSTDTQYF
TRBJ2-5	TRBV29-1	NA	NA	12	TGCAGCGTTGAAGAAACCCAGGAGACCCAGTACTTC	CSVEETQETQYF
TRBJ2-2	TRBV3-1	NA	NA	14	TGTGCCAGCAGCCAAGTAGGCGCATCCGGGGAGCTGTTTTTT	CASSQVGASGELFF
TRBJ2-4	TRBV15	NA	NA	15	TGTGCCACCAGCAGAGATCGTCTAGCCAAAAACATTCAGTACTTC	CATSRDRLAKNIQYF
TRBJ2-7	TRBV4-1	NA	NA	15	TGCGCCAGCAGCGCACTCGAGGGGATCTCCTACGAGCAGTACTTC	CASSALEGISYEQYF
TRBJ1-1	TRBV7-2	NA	NA	15	TGTGCCAGCAGCTCGAGTTCAGGCGTCGTCACTGAAGCTTTCTTT	CASSSSSGVVTEAFF
TRBJ1-1	TRBV29-1	NA	NA	14	TGCAGCGTTGCCCAAGTGGGGACGAACACTGAAGCTTTCTTT	CSVAQVGTNTEAFF
TRBJ2-7	TRBV18	NA	NA	13	TGTGCCAGCTCATCGACCGGGCAACTGGAGCAGTACTTC	CASSSTGQLEQYF
TRBJ1-2	TRBV7-6	NA	TRBD1	14	TGTGCCAGCAGCCCGAGACAGGGGAGCTATGGCTACACCTTC	CASSPRQGSYGYTF
TRBJ2-6	TRBV5-6	NA	NA	14	TGTGCCAGCAGCTTGATCTCTGGGGCCAACGTCCTGACTTTC	CASSLISGANVLTF
TRBJ1-1	TRBV9	NA	NA	16	TGTGCCAGCAGCGTAGCGGGGGTCCCAATGAACACTGAAGCTTTCTTT	CASSVAGVPMNTEAFF
TRBJ2-1	TRBV12-3/TRBV12-4	NA	TRBD2	16	TGTGCCAGCAGTCCAACCCTAGCGGGAGTATACAATGAGCAGTTCTTC	CASSPTLAGVYNEQFF
TRBJ2-2	TRBV7-3	NA	TRBD1	16	TGTGCCAGCAGCTTGACAGGGGGCGCCGACACCGGGGAGCTGTTTTTT	CASSLTGGADTGELFF
TRBJ1-3	TRBV15	NA	NA	17	TGTGCCACCAGCAGAGAGACTCCGCAACCCCATGGAAACACCATATATTTT	CATSRETPQPHGNTIYF
TRBJ2-5	TRBV6-2/TRBV6-3	NA	NA	11	TGTGCCAGCACATCCTCAGAGACCCAGTACTTC	CASTSSETQYF
TRBJ2-7	TRBV12-3/TRBV12-4	NA	NA	15	TGTGCCAGCAGTTTAAAGAGCGTCTCTTTGTACGAGCAGTACTTC	CASSLKSVSLYEQYF
TRBJ1-1	TRBV7-9	NA	NA	14	TGTGCCAGCAGCCTCGCGGTCTTGAACACTGAAGCTTTCTTT	CASSLAVLNTEAFF
TRBJ2-1	TRBV28	NA	TRBD2	13	TGTGCCAGCGGGGGACTAGCGACTAATGAGCAGTTCTTC	CASGGLATNEQFF
TRBJ2-7	TRBV15	NA	TRBD1	16	TGTGCCACCAGCAGGACGGGGGACAGGGCCTTCTACGAGCAGTACTTC	CATSRTGDRAFYEQYF
TRBJ1-5	TRBV5-1	NA	NA	15	TGCGCCAGCAGCATAACAGGTGAAAGCAATCAGCCCCAGCATTTT	CASSITGESNQPQHF
TRBJ2-1	TRBV4-3	NA	TRBD2	14	TGCGCCAGCAGCCAGACGGGGGGGGGCAATGAGCAGTTCTTC	CASSQTGGGNEQFF
TRBJ2-2	TRBV3-1	NA	NA	13	TGTGCCAGCAGCCAACAAGGGGCCGGGGAGCTGTTTTTT	CASSQQGAGELFF
TRBJ2-3	TRBV6-1	once	NA	13	TGTGCCAGCAGTGTCTCGGGGGTGGATACGCAGTATTTT	CASSVSGVDTQYF
TRBJ2-5	TRBV5-1	NA	TRBD2	16	TGCGCCAGCAGCTTCCGGACGGCGGGAGCACAGGAGACCCAGTACTTC	CASSFRTAGAQETQYF
TRBJ2-7	TRBV3-1	few	NA	12	TGTGCCAGCAGCCAAGAGGGGGACGAGCAGTACTTC	CASSQEGDEQYF
TRBJ2-3	TRBV5-1	NA	NA	16	TGCGCCAGCAGTGCCCGACTAAAATTGGGCACAGATACGCAGTATTTT	CASSARLKLGTDTQYF
TRBJ2-5	TRBV3-1	NA	NA	15	TGTGCCAGCAGCCAAGAAGTCCTAGCCGGGGAGACCCAGTACTTC	CASSQEVLAGETQYF
TRBJ1-4	TRBV25-1	NA	TRBD1	14	TGTGCCAGCAGTGAACCAGGGGGTGCTGAAAAACTGTTTTTT	CASSEPGGAEKLFF
TRBJ2-1	TRBV19	NA	NA	14	TGTGCCAGTAGTCAGCCGAGCTCCTACAATGAGCAGTTCTTC	CASSQPSSYNEQFF
TRBJ2-1	TRBV20-1	once	NA	13	TGCAGTGCTAGAGTTTCGGGAGCCGGTGAGCAGTTCTTC	CSARVSGAGEQFF
TRBJ2-1	TRBV7-2	NA	NA	17	TGTGCCAGCAGCTTAGCGGGGGGGGCGGTTCTCTACAATGAGCAGTTCTTC	CASSLAGGAVLYNEQFF
TRBJ1-1	TRBV7-8	NA	NA	13	TGTGCCAGCAGTCGACAGGACGACACTGAAGCTTTCTTT	CASSRQDDTEAFF
TRBJ2-3	TRBV7-9	NA	NA	15	TGTGCCAGCAGTCCGTGGAAGGGTACCACAGATACGCAGTATTTT	CASSPWKGTTDTQYF
TRBJ2-5	TRBV30	NA	NA	13	TGTGCCTGGACGGGTGGGGGCCAAGAGACCCAGTACTTC	CAWTGGGQETQYF
TRBJ2-2	TRBV6-6	once	TRBD1	14	TGTGCCAGCAGACCGGGACAGCCCACCGGGGAGCTGTTTTTT	CASRPGQPTGELFF
TRBJ1-3	TRBV9	NA	NA	16	TGTGCCAGCAGCGTAGGAGTGGGGAGCTCTGGAAACACCATATATTTT	CASSVGVGSSGNTIYF
TRBJ2-7	TRBV29-1	NA	TRBD2	13	TGCAGCGTCAGTTCGGGAGGTGGCTACGAGCAGTACTTC	CSVSSGGGYEQYF
TRBJ2-5	TRBV28	NA	TRBD2	15	TGTGCCAGCAGTTTTGGGAGCGGGAGGTTGGAGACCCAGTACTTC	CASSFGSGRLETQYF
TRBJ1-1	TRBV6-5	few	NA	15	TGTGCCAGCAGTTACTCCGGGAAGGGGAACACTGAAGCTTTCTTT	CASSYSGKGNTEAFF
TRBJ2-7	TRBV30	NA	TRBD2	13	TGTGCCTGGAGTATCCTAGCGGGAGGTGAGCAGTACTTC	CAWSILAGGEQYF
TRBJ1-1	TRBV7-9	NA	TRBD1	16	TGTGCCAGCAGCTTAGGGGCCGGGACAGGGAAGACTGAAGCTTTCTTT	CASSLGAGTGKTEAFF
TRBJ2-7	TRBV30	NA	NA	12	TGTGCCTGGAGCCGTAAAATACGAGAGCAGTACTTC	CAWSRKIREQYF
TRBJ2-1	TRBV12-3/TRBV12-4	NA	NA	14	TGTGCCAGCAGTGTGGAAGGCCCCTACAATGAGCAGTTCTTC	CASSVEGPYNEQFF